The 14 T cell receptor beta chains reported below all come from one sample, sequenced in a study of T cell repertoires in cytomegalovirus infection. In TCRdb, the reads were re-called with MiXCR into one record per CDR3 protein. The sample lists just under 550,000 distinct CDR3 sequences, less than 30% occurring once. The sample consisted of PBMCs. These TCRs come from a human donor in good health (CMV status not recorded). Some clones in this sample may be carry-over from other donors' samples.

The chain has TRBV12-3 or TRBV12-4 and TRBJ1-1, with 8 bases matching TRBD1. V dropped 3 bases and J dropped 2; count of bases not matched to a gene: 5. The CDR3 runs to 15 residues. CDR3 nucleotide sequence: TGTGCCAGCAGTTTTTCTGACAGGGGAAACACTGAAGCTTTCTTT. Protein sequence: CASSFSDRGNTEAFF.

This clonotype was seen many times. The chain has TRBV7-2 and TRBJ2-7; 7 nucleotides align to TRBD1. The CDR3 is 15 amino acids. The J segment lost 0 bases and the V segment lost 6 bases, leaving 8 bases of the junction unmatched. Germline CDR1 and CDR2: SGHTA and FQGNSA. CDR3 DNA: TGTGCCAGCAGGTTCGTGGGACAGAGCTCCTACGAGCAGTACTTC. It is translated as CASRFVGQSSYEQYF.

This clonotype was seen only a few times. The CDR3 sequence is CASSPPPKASRAYNEQFF. DNA for the CDR3: TGTGCCAGCAGCCCCCCCCCCAAGGCATCGAGAGCGTACAATGAGCAGTTCTTC. The chain recombines TRBV7-6 with TRBJ2-1; the D is unclear. CDR3 length: 18 residues. Germline assignment: CDR1 SGHVS and CDR2 FNYEAQ. The germline V and J ends were trimmed by 5 bases and 4 bases, with 24 bases remaining between them.

V gene TRBV27 combines with J gene TRBJ1-1; the match to TRBD1 covers 7 bases. The CDR3 has 15 residues. Germline V gene sequence: CDR1 MNHEY, CDR2 SMNVEV (reference sequence). The J segment lost 3 bases and the V segment lost 5 bases, leaving 9 bases of the junction unmatched. The CDR3 sequence: CASSPDRDVHTEAFF. In DNA form, the CDR3 reads TGTGCCAGCAGTCCAGACAGGGATGTCCACACTGAAGCTTTCTTT.

The chain has TRBV27 and TRBJ2-1; maybe TRBD1 (6 bases). The CDR3 is 14 residues long. V lost 3 bases to trimming and J lost 2 bases, with 8 bases between them. Per the germline V gene, CDR1 is MNHEY and CDR2 is SMNVEV (reference sequence). This CDR3 is CASSFRGTYNEQFF. CDR3 DNA: TGTGCCAGCAGTTTTAGGGGGACCTACAATGAGCAGTTCTTC.

This chain joins TRBV7-9 and TRBJ2-1, with no clear D. CDR3 size: 18 residues. The V end lost 5 bases, the J end lost 0 bases, and 20 bases lay between the germline ends. CDR1 is SEHNR and CDR2 is FQNEAQ in the germline V gene (reference sequence). The CDR3 region has the DNA TGTGCCAGCAGCCCAAAGCTCGTGGCCTTTAACTCCTACAATGAGCAGTTCTTC. Protein sequence: CASSPKLVAFNSYNEQFF.

The rearrangement links TRBV7-9 to TRBJ1-1; 7 nucleotides align to TRBD1. CDR1 is SEHNR, CDR2 FQNEAQ, per germline (reference sequence). The CDR3 length is 14 residues. J lost 8 bases, V lost 5 bases, and 11 bases had no gene match. The CDR3 DNA reads TGTGCCAGCAGCCAGAGACAGGGAATGAGGGAAGCTTTCTTT. It is translated as CASSQRQGMREAFF.

The sample holds a few counts of this clonotype. The chain is built from TRBV7-6 and TRBJ2-5; D is ambiguous. V was clipped by 5 bases and J by 4 bases, with 8 bases between them. The CDR3 spans 12 residues. CDR1 and CDR2 from the germline V gene are SGHVS and FNYEAQ. The CDR3 reads CASSPAGETQYF. For the CDR3, the DNA is TGTGCCAGCAGCCCGGCAGGAGAGACCCAGTACTTC.

This clonotype was found a few times. The rearrangement joins TRBV19 to TRBJ2-2, with TRBD1 matching over 9 bases. V shed 4 bases and J 0 bases; nucleotides not matched to a gene: 3. CDR1 and CDR2 (germline): LNHDA, SQIVND (reference sequence). The CDR3 has 16 amino acids. The CDR3 loop is CASSTRQGANTGELFF. In nucleotides, the CDR3 is TGTGCCAGTAGTACCAGACAGGGGGCGAACACCGGGGAGCTGTTTTTT.

This chain uses TRBV7-9 with TRBJ1-5, with D uncertain. Trimming shortened V by 1 base and J by 6 bases, and 10 bases separated the two germline ends. Looked up from germline, CDR1 is SEHNR and CDR2 is FQNEAQ (reference sequence). This CDR3 has 14 residues. CDR3 coding DNA: TGTGCCAGCAGCTTAGGGTCAGGAAGTCAGCCCCAGCATTTT. This translates into CASSLGSGSQPQHF.

This clonotype was observed a handful of times. The V call is TRBV28, the J call TRBJ2-7; D may be TRBD2 (6 bases). This CDR3 comprises 16 residues. Germline V CDR1 and CDR2: MDHEN, SYDVKM. Trimming shortened V by 3 bases and J by 4 bases, and 19 bases separated the two germline ends. The CDR3 DNA sequence: TGTGCCAGCAGTTTCGGCGGGGCAGCGGGTGTTTACGAGCAGTACTTC. Protein sequence: CASSFGGAAGVYEQYF.

This clonotype was counted between two and nine times. The V and J genes are TRBV6-5 and TRBJ2-2; the match to TRBD2 covers 10 bases. V dropped 5 bases and J dropped 7; count of bases not matched to a gene: 4. The CDR3 extends over 14 amino acids. Germline V gene sequence: CDR1 MNHEY, CDR2 SVGAGI. CDR3 coding DNA: TGTGCCAGCAGTAATAGCGGGAGGATCGGGGAGCTGTTTTTT. This gives the protein CASSNSGRIGELFF.

This clonotype was observed at least ten times. The rearrangement joins TRBV6-5 to TRBJ2-1, with 10 bases matching TRBD2. V trimming: 5 bases; J trimming: 8 bases; junction bases outside the gene matches: 9. Germline CDR1 and CDR2: MNHEY and SVGAGI. The CDR3 extends over 15 amino acids. In DNA form, the CDR3 reads TGTGCCAGCAGTCCCGGACTAGCGGTTTTGGATGAGCAGTTCTTC. Encoded protein: CASSPGLAVLDEQFF.

The rearrangement joins TRBV27 to TRBJ2-7; the match to TRBD2 covers 10 bases. The CDR3 contains 16 residues. The J segment lost 6 bases and the V segment lost 3 bases, leaving 11 bases of the junction unmatched. Germline CDR1 and CDR2: MNHEY and SMNVEV (reference sequence). In DNA form, the CDR3 reads TGTGCCAGCAGTTTTCGGCTCAGCGGGAGGGCCTCCGAGCAGTACTTC. Translated, it gives CASSFRLSGRASEQYF.